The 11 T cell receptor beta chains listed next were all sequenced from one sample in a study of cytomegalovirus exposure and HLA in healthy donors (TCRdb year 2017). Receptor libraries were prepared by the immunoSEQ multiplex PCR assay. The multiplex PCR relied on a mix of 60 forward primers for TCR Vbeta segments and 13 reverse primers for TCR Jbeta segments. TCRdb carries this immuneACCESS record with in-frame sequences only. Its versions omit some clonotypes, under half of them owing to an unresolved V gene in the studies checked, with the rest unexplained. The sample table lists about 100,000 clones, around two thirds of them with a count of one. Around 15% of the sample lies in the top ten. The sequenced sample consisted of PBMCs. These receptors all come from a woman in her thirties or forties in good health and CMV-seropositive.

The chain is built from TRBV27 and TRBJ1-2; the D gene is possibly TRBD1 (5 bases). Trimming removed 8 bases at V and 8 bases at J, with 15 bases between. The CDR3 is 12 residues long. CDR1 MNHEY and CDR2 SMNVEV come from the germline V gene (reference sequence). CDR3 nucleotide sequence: TGTGCCAGCGGCCACAGGTCTGGAGGCTACACCTTC. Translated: CASGHRSGGYTF.

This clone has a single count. Here the CDR3 DNA reads TGTGCCAGCAGCTTCTCAGGCGCAGATACGCAGTATTTT. Protein product: CASSFSGADTQYF. The rearrangement uses TRBV11-3 and TRBJ2-3; D is undetermined. CDR3 size: 13 residues. Trimming removed 3 bases at V and 4 bases at J, with 8 bases between. Germline CDR1 and CDR2: SGHNT and YENEEA.

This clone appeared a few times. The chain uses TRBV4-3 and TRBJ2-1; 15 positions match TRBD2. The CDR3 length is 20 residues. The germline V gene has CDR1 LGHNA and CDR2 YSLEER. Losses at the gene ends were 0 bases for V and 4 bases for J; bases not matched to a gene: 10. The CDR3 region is CASSQDLGFGTSGGYNEQFF. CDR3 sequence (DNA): TGCGCCAGCAGCCAAGATCTCGGCTTTGGGACTAGCGGGGGGTACAATGAGCAGTTCTTC.

CDR3 bases: TGTGCCAGCCTCAAGGCAGGGGACCAGCCCCAGCATTTT. Translated, it gives CASLKAGDQPQHF. The chain is built from TRBV6-1 and TRBJ1-5; D may be TRBD1 (6 bases). The CDR3 consists of 13 residues. Between the trimmed V and J ends, which lost 8 bases and 7 bases, there was a span of 15 bases. The germline CDR1 and CDR2 sequences are MNHNS and SASEGT.

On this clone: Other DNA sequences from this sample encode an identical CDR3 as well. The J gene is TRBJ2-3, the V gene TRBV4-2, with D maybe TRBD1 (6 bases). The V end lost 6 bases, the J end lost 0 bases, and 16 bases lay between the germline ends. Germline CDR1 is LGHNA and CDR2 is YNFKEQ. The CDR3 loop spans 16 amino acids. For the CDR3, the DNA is TGTGCCAGCAGACTGAACCCGGGACAAAGCACAGATACGCAGTATTTT. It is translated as CASRLNPGQSTDTQYF.

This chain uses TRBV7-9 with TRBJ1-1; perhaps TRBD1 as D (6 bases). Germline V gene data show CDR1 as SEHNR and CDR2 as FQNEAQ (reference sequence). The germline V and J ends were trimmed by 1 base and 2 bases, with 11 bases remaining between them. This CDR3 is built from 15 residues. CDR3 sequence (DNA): TGTGCCAGCAGCTTAGTGGAAGGGGGAAACACTGAAGCTTTCTTT. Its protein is CASSLVEGGNTEAFF.

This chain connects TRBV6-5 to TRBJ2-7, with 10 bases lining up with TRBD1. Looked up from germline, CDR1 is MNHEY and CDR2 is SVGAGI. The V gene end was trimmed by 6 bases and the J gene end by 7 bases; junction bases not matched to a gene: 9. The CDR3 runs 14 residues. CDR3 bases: TGTGCCAGCAGAAAGACAGGGGGCAGGGGGGAGCAGTACTTC. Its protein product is CASRKTGGRGEQYF.

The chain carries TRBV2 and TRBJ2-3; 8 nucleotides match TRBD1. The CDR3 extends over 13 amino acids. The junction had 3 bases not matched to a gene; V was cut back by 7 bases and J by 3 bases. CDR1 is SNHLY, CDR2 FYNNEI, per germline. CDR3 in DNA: TGTGCCAGCAATGGACAGGGAACAGATACGCAGTATTTT. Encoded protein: CASNGQGTDTQYF. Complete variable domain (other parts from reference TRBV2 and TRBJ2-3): EPEVTQTPSHQVTQMGQEVILRCVPISNHLYFYWYRQILGQKVEFLVSFYNNEISEKSEIFDDQFSVERPDGSNFTLKIRSTKLEDSAMYFCASNGQGTDTQYFGPGTRLTVL.

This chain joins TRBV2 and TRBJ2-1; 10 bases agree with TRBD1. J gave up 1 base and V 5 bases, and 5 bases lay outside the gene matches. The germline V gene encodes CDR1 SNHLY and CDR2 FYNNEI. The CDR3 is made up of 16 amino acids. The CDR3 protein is CASSKGQGLSYNEQFF. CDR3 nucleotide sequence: TGTGCCAGCAGTAAGGGACAGGGGCTATCCTACAATGAGCAGTTCTTC.

CDR3 amino acids: CASSIDRADGYTF. CDR3 in DNA: TGTGCCAGCAGTATAGACAGGGCTGATGGCTACACCTTC. The rearrangement links TRBV2 to TRBJ1-2, with 7 bases lining up with TRBD1. In germline, CDR1 is SNHLY, CDR2 FYNNEI. V dropped 5 bases and J dropped 6; count of bases not matched to a gene: 6. This CDR3 is 13 amino acids long. Full variable domain (missing parts from reference TRBV2 and TRBJ1-2): EPEVTQTPSHQVTQMGQEVILRCVPISNHLYFYWYRQILGQKVEFLVSFYNNEISEKSEIFDDQFSVERPDGSNFTLKIRSTKLEDSAMYFCASSIDRADGYTFGSGTRLTVV.

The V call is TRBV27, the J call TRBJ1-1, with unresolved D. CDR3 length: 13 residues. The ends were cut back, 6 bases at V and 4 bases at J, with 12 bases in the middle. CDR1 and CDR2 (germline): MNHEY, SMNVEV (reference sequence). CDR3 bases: TGTGCCAGCAGCACCCCTCTCAGCACTGAAGCTTTCTTT. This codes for CASSTPLSTEAFF.